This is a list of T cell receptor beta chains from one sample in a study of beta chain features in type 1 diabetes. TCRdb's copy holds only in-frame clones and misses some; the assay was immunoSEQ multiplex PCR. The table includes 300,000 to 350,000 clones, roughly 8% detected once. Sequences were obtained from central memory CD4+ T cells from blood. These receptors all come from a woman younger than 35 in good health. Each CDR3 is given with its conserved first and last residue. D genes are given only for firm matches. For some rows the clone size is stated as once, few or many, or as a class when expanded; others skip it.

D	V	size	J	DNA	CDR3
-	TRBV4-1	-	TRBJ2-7	TGCGCCAGCAGCGTGGACCCCGGGACTCACTACGAGCAGTACTTC	CASSVDPGTHYEQYF
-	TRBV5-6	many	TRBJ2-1	TGTGCCAGCAGCCTGAGGACTGTATACTACAATGAGCAGTTCTTC	CASSLRTVYYNEQFF
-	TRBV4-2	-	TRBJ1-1	TGTGCCAGCAGCCAAGCCCAATCAGCGAACACTGAAGCTTTCTTT	CASSQAQSANTEAFF
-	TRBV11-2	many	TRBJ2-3	TGTGCCAGCAGCTTAGGGGTTTTCACAGATACGCAGTATTTT	CASSLGVFTDTQYF
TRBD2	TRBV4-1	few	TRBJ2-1	TGCGCCAGCAGCCAAGATCGGACTAGCGGCAATGAGCAGTTCTTC	CASSQDRTSGNEQFF
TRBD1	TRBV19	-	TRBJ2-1	TGTGCCAGTAGCAGTCCCGGGACAGGGGGCAATCACAATGAGCAGTTCTTC	CASSSPGTGGNHNEQFF
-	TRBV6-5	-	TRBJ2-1	TGTGCCAGCAGTTCGCCGTACAATGAGCAGTTCTTC	CASSSPYNEQFF
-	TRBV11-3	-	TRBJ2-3	TGTGCCAGCAGTCAATCCGGGACTTACCCCACAGATACGCAGTATTTT	CASSQSGTYPTDTQYF
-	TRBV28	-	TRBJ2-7	TGTGCCAGCAATCAAAATCGAGGGCGAGTTCGGGTTTTC	CASNQNRGRVRVF
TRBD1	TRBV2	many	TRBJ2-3	TGTGCCAGCGGAATAAGACAGGGGCGGAATACGCAGTATTTT	CASGIRQGRNTQYF
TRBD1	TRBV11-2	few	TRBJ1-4	TGTGCCAGCAGCTTTTCGGGACAGAGGAATGAAAAACTGTTTTTT	CASSFSGQRNEKLFF
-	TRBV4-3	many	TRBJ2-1	TGCGCCAGCAGCCAAGATCCCGAGCAGTTCTTC	CASSQDPEQFF
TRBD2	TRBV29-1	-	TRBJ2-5	TGCAGCGTTTCGGAGACTAGCTGGGGGGGGGAGACCCAGTACTTC	CSVSETSWGGETQYF
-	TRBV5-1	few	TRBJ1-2	TGCGCCAGCAGCTTGGAAGGCCGCGGCTACACCTTC	CASSLEGRGYTF
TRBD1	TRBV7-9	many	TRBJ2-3	TGTGCCAGCAGCTTAGGGGACAGGGTCCAGTATTTT	CASSLGDRVQYF
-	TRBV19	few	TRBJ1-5	TGTGCCAGTAAGGGGGGGTTAAGCAATCAGCCCCAGCATTTT	CASKGGLSNQPQHF
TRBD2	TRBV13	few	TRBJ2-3	TGTGCCAGCAGCCTAGGGACTAGCAATTTCCCAGATACGCAGTATTTT	CASSLGTSNFPDTQYF
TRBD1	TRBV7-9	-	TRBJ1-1	TGTGCCAGCAGCTTAGCAACAGGGGCCACTGAAGCTTTCTTT	CASSLATGATEAFF
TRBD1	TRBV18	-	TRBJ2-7	TGTGCCAGCTCACGGACAGGGGCGGCCTCCTACGAGCAGTACTTC	CASSRTGAASYEQYF
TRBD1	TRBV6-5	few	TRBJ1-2	TGTGCCAGCAGTTATGCCGGGACAGGGGCCTATGGCTACACCTTC	CASSYAGTGAYGYTF
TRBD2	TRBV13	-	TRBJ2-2	TGTGCCAGCAGCATATATTATGGGACTAGCGGGAGCTCAAGCGCCGGGGAGCTGTTTTTT	CASSIYYGTSGSSSAGELFF
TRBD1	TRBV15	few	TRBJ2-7	TGTGCCACCAGCAGAACCCGGGACAGGGGGAACGAGCAGTACTTC	CATSRTRDRGNEQYF
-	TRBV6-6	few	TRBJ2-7	TGTGCCAGCAGTCCCCTCCGGGGCGAGCAGTACTTC	CASSPLRGEQYF
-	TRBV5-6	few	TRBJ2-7	TGTGCCAGCAGCTTGTCCGTCAGGGAATCCGAGCAGTACTTC	CASSLSVRESEQYF
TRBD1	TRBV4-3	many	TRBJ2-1	TGCGCCAGCAGCCAGAGACAGGGGGAGCAGTTCTTC	CASSQRQGEQFF
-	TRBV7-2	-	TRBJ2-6	TGTGCCAGCAGCTTAGCCAGCTCTGGGGCCAACGTCCTGACTTTC	CASSLASSGANVLTF
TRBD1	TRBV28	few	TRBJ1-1	TGTGCCAGCAGGAAGACAGGGCGAAGAACTGAAGCTTTCTTT	CASRKTGRRTEAFF
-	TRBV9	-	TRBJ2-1	TGTGCCAGCAGCGTATTGGACTACGTCCAAAATGAGCAGTTCTTC	CASSVLDYVQNEQFF
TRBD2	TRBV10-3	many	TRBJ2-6	TGTGCCAGCACCCGACTAGCGGGAGCCCCTGGGGCCAACGTCCTGACTTTC	CASTRLAGAPGANVLTF
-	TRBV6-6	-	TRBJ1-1	TGTGCCAGCAGTTACCCCCAGGCCGCACCGGGCACTGAAGCTTTCTTT	CASSYPQAAPGTEAFF
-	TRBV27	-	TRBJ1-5	TGTGCCAGCCCCTTTTGGGGGGACAATCAGCCCCAGCATTTT	CASPFWGDNQPQHF
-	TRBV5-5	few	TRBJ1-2	TGTGCCAGCAGCGAAGCATCAGGGGTTGGTATCTATGGCTACACCTTC	CASSEASGVGIYGYTF
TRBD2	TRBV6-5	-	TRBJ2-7	TGTGCCAGCAGTTTTGCTCCTAGCGGGATAGGTGAGCAGTACTTC	CASSFAPSGIGEQYF
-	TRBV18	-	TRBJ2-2	TGTGCCAGCTCACGTCAGGCGCGAGCAGCGAACACCGGGGAGCTGTTTTTT	CASSRQARAANTGELFF
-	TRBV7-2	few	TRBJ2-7	TGTGCCAGCAGCTTAGGAAGATTCACCTACGAGCAGTACTTC	CASSLGRFTYEQYF
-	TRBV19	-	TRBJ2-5	TGTGCCAGTAGTGCGGGTCGGCACCAAGAGACCCAGTACTTC	CASSAGRHQETQYF
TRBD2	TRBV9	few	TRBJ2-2	TGTGCCAGCAGCGCTTCTAGCGGGAGACAAACCGGGGAGCTGTTTTTT	CASSASSGRQTGELFF